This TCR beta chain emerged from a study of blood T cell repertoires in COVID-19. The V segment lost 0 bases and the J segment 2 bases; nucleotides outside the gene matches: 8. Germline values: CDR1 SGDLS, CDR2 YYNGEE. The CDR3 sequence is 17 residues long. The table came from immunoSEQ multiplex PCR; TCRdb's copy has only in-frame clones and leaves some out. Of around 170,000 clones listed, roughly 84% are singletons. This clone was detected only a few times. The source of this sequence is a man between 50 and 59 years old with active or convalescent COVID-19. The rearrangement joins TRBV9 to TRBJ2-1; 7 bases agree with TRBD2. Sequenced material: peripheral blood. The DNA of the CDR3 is TGTGCCAGCAGCGTAGGATCGGGGGGAACAACCTACAATGAGCAGTTCTTC. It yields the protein CASSVGSGGTTYNEQFF.